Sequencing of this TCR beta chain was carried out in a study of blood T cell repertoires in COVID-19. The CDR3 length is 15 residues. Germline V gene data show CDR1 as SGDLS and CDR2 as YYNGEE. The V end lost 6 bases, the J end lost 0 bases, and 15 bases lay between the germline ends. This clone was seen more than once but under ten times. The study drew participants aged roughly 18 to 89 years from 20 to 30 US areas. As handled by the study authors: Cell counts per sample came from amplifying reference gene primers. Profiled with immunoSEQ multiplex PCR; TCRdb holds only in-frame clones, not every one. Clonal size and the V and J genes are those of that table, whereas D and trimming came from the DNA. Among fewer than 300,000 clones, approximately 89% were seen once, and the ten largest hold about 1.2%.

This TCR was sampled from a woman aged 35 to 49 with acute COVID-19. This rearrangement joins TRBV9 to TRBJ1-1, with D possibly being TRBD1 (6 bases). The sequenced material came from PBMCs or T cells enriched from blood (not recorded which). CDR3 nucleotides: TGTGCCAGCACCACCGCCGGACAGTTGAACACTGAAGCTTTCTTT. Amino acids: CASTTAGQLNTEAFF.